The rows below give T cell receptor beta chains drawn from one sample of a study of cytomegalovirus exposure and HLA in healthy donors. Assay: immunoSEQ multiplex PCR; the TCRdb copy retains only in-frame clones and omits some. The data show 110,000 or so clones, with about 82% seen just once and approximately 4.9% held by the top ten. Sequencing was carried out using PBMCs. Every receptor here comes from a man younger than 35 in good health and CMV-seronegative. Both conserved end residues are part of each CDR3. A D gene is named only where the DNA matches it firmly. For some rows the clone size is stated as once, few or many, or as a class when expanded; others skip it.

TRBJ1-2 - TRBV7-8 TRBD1 CASSLVAGGASNYGYTF TGTGCCAGCAGCTTAGTTGCAGGGGGCGCATCAAACTATGGCTACACCTTC
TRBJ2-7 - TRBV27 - CASVGQYYEQYF TGTGCCAGCGTAGGACAGTACTACGAGCAGTACTTC
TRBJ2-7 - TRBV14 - CASSQERRSSYEQYF TGTGCCAGCAGCCAAGAAAGGCGGAGCTCCTACGAGCAGTACTTC
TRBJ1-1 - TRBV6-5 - CASGFRQERNTEAFF TGTGCCAGCGGGTTTCGACAGGAGAGGAACACTGAAGCTTTCTTT
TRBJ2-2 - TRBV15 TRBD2 CATSSQSGRAGGELFF TGTGCCACCAGCAGCCAGAGCGGGAGGGCAGGAGGGGAGCTGTTTTTT
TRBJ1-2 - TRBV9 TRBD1 CASSMTGDYGYTF TGTGCCAGCAGCATGACAGGGGACTATGGCTACACCTTC
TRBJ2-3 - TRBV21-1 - CASSSRTGELTDTQYF TGTGCCAGCAGCAGCCGGACAGGGGAGTTAACAGATACGCAGTATTTT
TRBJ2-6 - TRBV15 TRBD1 CATIRGDSSGANVLTF TGTGCCACAATCCGTGGGGACAGCTCTGGGGCCAACGTCCTGACTTTC
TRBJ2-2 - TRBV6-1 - CASSEWKGGPAGELFF TGTGCCAGCAGTGAATGGAAGGGGGGGCCGGCCGGGGAGCTGTTTTTT
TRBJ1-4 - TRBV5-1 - CASSLAGGNEKLFF TGCGCCAGCAGCTTGGCGGGAGGTAATGAAAAACTGTTTTTT
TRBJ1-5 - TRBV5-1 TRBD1 CASSLGTGTNQPQHF TGCGCCAGCAGCTTAGGGACAGGGACGAATCAGCCCCAGCATTTT
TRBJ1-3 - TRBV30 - CASHNSGSGNTIYF TGTGCCTCACACAACAGTGGATCTGGAAACACCATATATTTT
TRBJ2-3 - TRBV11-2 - CASSLETQVTQYF TGTGCCAGCAGCTTAGAGACGCAGGTTACGCAGTATTTT
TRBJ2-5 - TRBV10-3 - CAISQEYQETQYF TGTGCCATCTCACAGGAGTACCAAGAGACCCAGTACTTC
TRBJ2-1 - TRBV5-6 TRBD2 CASRIGSVSGRADNEQFF TGTGCCAGCAGAATCGGTTCTGTTAGCGGGAGGGCAGACAATGAGCAGTTCTTC
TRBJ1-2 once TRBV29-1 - CSVEDRKQGYGYTF TGCAGCGTTGAAGATCGCAAACAGGGATATGGCTACACCTTC
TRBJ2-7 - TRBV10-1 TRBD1 CASSETIHRDSSSYEQYF TGCGCCAGCAGTGAGACTATCCACCGGGACAGCTCCTCCTACGAGCAGTACTTC
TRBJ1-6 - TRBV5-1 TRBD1 CASSGYDRVDSPLHF TGCGCCAGCAGCGGATATGACAGGGTTGATTCACCCCTCCACTTT
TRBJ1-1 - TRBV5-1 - CASSGRGTPNTEAFF TGCGCCAGCAGCGGGCGCGGGACTCCGAACACTGAAGCTTTCTTT
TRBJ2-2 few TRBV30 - CAWSGGRVNTGELFF TGTGCCTGGAGTGGGGGCAGGGTAAACACCGGGGAGCTGTTTTTT
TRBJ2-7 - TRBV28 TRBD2 CASSSLADLLSEQYF TGTGCCAGCAGCTCCCTAGCGGACCTCCTCTCCGAGCAGTACTTC
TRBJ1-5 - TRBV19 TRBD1 CASSITPPKTGGGRFSNQPQHF TGTGCCAGTAGTATTACCCCACCTAAAACAGGGGGCGGACGGTTTAGCAATCAGCCCCAGCATTTT
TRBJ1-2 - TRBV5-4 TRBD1 CASSLTDRGYGYTF TGTGCCAGCAGCTTGACCGACAGGGGGTATGGCTACACCTTC
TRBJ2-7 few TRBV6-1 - CASSELGAGSSYEQYF TGTGCCAGCAGTGAATTGGGGGCAGGGAGCTCCTACGAGCAGTACTTC
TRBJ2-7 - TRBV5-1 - CASSLEASVLYEQYF TGCGCCAGCAGCTTGGAGGCTAGCGTCCTCTACGAGCAGTACTTC
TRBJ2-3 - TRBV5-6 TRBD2 CASSLRAGASTDTQYF TGTGCCAGCAGCTTGAGGGCGGGAGCTAGCACAGATACGCAGTATTTT
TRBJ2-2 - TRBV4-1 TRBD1 CASRPGQDTGELFF TGCGCCAGCAGACCCGGACAGGACACCGGGGAGCTGTTTTTT
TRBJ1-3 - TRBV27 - CASSPRFPTGNTIYF TGTGCCAGCAGTCCACGGTTTCCCACTGGAAACACCATATATTTT
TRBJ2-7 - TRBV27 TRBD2 CASSPTSGGFYEQYF TGTGCCAGCAGCCCGACTAGCGGGGGGTTCTACGAGCAGTACTTC
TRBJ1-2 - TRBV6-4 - CASSESSRLYGYTF TGTGCCAGCAGTGAGTCCTCGAGGTTATATGGCTACACCTTC
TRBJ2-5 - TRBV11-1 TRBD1 CASSLGQGARETQYF TGTGCCAGCAGCTTAGGCCAGGGGGCGAGAGAGACCCAGTACTTC
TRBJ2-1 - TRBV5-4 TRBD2 CASSPGASGGYNEQFF TGTGCCAGCAGCCCGGGGGCTAGCGGGGGATACAATGAGCAGTTCTTC
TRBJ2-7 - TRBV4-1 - CASSIRTVGEGESEQYF TGCGCCAGCAGCATACGGACGGTTGGGGAGGGGGAGAGCGAGCAGTACTTC
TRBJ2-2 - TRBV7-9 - CASSLTPGVGIGGELFF TGTGCCAGCAGCTTAACCCCGGGGGTAGGGATCGGCGGGGAGCTGTTTTTT
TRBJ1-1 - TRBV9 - CASSAFPQGRGVMNTEAFF TGTGCCAGCAGCGCCTTCCCACAGGGTAGGGGTGTCATGAACACTGAAGCTTTCTTT
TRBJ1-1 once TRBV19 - CASSIDRGFAEAFF TGTGCCAGTAGTATAGATCGGGGATTCGCTGAAGCTTTCTTT
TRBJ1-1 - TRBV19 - CASRQNTEAFF TGTGCCAGTAGACAGAACACTGAAGCTTTCTTT
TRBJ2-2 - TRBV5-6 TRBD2 CASIKLAVDRGGELFF TGTGCCAGCATCAAACTAGCGGTGGACCGAGGGGGGGAGCTGTTTTTT
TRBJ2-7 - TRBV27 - CATATSAFGEQYF TGTGCCACCGCGACTAGTGCCTTTGGGGAGCAGTACTTC